A single sample is the source of the 13 T cell receptor beta chains below, sequenced in a study of response to subunit inactivated influenza vaccine. TCRdb analysed the RT-PCR reads with MiXCR anew, one entry per CDR3 protein. This sample has a few hundred thousand distinct CDR3 sequences, with approximately 10% found just once. Separately, the same data were catalogued under a study of T cells expressing NK-cell markers. From that report: Libraries used 5'RACE template switching adding universal primer site and UMIs.

The sequenced sample was PBMCs from blood, obtained on the day of vaccination. The receptors were gathered from a man aged 45-65 years who received an inactivated influenza vaccine.

This clonotype was counted only a few times. The chain links TRBV7-9 to TRBJ2-1; no reliable D call. V lost 2 bases, J lost 9 bases, and 11 bases lay in between. The CDR3 is 13 amino acids. The germline gives CDR1 SEHNR, CDR2 FQNEAQ (reference sequence). The CDR3 DNA reads as TGTGCCAGCAGCTTATTGGTTGAGAGTGAGCAGTTCTTC. Translated: CASSLLVESEQFF.

This clonotype occurred many times. The rearrangement links TRBV2 to TRBJ2-1, with TRBD2 matching 12 bases. Losses at the gene ends were 9 bases for V and 3 bases for J; bases not matched to a gene: 3. The length of the CDR3 is 14 residues. Germline V CDR1 and CDR2: SNHLY, FYNNEI. CDR3 in amino acids: CARRTSGVYNEQFF. The CDR3 DNA reads as TGTGCCAGGAGGACTAGCGGGGTCTACAATGAGCAGTTCTTC.

CDR3 coding DNA: TGTGCCTGGAGTGTATTAGCGCGGAGCGATACGCAGTATTTT. This gives the protein CAWSVLARSDTQYF. This chain uses TRBV30 with TRBJ2-3, with D possibly being TRBD2 (5 bases). Germline CDR1 GTSNPN, CDR2 SVGIG (reference sequence). Trimming stripped 0 bases from V and 6 bases from J, with 13 bases between. CDR3 length equals 14 residues.

This clonotype was counted many times. This chain joins TRBV28 and TRBJ1-1; 8 nucleotides line up with TRBD1. This CDR3 region has 15 residues. After removal of 5 bases from V and 1 base from J, the junction contained 6 bases not matched to a gene. Germline CDR1 MDHEN, CDR2 SYDVKM. As DNA, the CDR3 is TGTGCCAGCAGTGTCTTAACAGGGGGGAACACTGAAGCTTTCTTT. Encoded protein: CASSVLTGGNTEAFF.

This rearrangement joins TRBV7-3 to TRBJ2-4, with D possibly matching TRBD1 (6 bases). The germline CDR1 and CDR2 sequences are SGHTA and FQGTGA. The CDR3 length is 14 residues. V was pared by 5 bases and J by 8 bases, with 16 bases between. The CDR3 here is CASSQTGYGDIQYF. As DNA, the CDR3 is TGTGCCAGCAGCCAAACAGGGTACGGTGACATTCAGTACTTC. Looking up the rest from reference TRBV7-3 and TRBJ2-4 gives the full variable domain: GAGVSQTPSNKVTEKGKYVELRCDPISGHTALYWYRQSLGQGPEFLIYFQGTGAADDSGLPNDRFFAVRPEGSVSTLKIQRTERGDSAVYLCASSQTGYGDIQYFGAGTRLSVL.

The V and J genes are TRBV29-1 and TRBJ1-1, with no clear D. Trimming shortened V by 3 bases and J by 6 bases, and 8 bases separated the two germline ends. CDR3 length: 11 amino acids. Germline lookup yields CDR1 SQVTM and CDR2 ANQGSEA. In nucleotides, the CDR3 is TGCAGCGTTGACACGCCTCCTGAAGCTTTCTTT. Its protein is CSVDTPPEAFF. Full variable domain (outside the CDR3, taken from reference TRBV29-1 and TRBJ1-1): SAVISQKPSRDICQRGTSLTIQCQVDSQVTMMFWYRQQPGQSLTLIATANQGSEATYESGFVIDKFPISRPNLTFSTLTVSNMSPEDSSIYLCSVDTPPEAFFGQGTRLTVV.

V usage is TRBV11-3 and J usage is TRBJ2-1; 7 nucleotides match TRBD2. The V gene end was trimmed by 5 bases and the J gene end by 4 bases; junction bases not matched to a gene: 8. Germline V gene sequence: CDR1 SGHNT, CDR2 YENEEA. The CDR3 sequence is 15 residues long. The chain's CDR3 is CASSPSGNFYNEQFF. CDR3 in DNA: TGTGCCAGCAGCCCCAGCGGGAATTTTTACAATGAGCAGTTCTTC.

This rearrangement joins TRBV28 to TRBJ2-7; D gene unclear. V lost 5 bases, J lost 2 bases, and 13 bases lay in between. CDR3 length: 14 residues. Germline CDR1 and CDR2: MDHEN and SYDVKM. The DNA for the CDR3 is TGTGCCAGCAGTCCACCCAGACACCCCTACGAGCAGTACTTC. This translates into CASSPPRHPYEQYF.

This chain links TRBV20-1 with TRBJ1-5; a possible D gene is TRBD1 (5 bases). Germline V lookup: CDR1 DFQATT, CDR2 SNEGSKA (reference sequence). V shed 6 bases and J shed 7 bases, with 13 bases lying between them. There are 12 residues in the CDR3. DNA of the CDR3: TGCAGTGCCGGGGCCGGGGACCAGCCCCAGCATTTT. Residues: CSAGAGDQPQHF.

This clonotype was seen a few times. This sequence joins TRBV4-3 and TRBJ1-2, with D tentatively TRBD1 (5 bases). V was shortened by 1 base and J by 8 bases, with 20 bases between the two germline ends. Germline V gives CDR1 LGHNA, CDR2 YSLEER. The CDR3 runs to 16 residues. The CDR3 region is CASSQVSDSRVGGYTF. DNA of the CDR3: TGCGCCAGCAGCCAAGTCAGCGACAGCCGGGTAGGCGGCTACACCTTC.

There are a few counts of this clonotype. The rearrangement uses TRBV30 and TRBJ2-1; possibly TRBD2 for D (6 bases). Trimming stripped 6 bases from V and 4 bases from J, with 10 bases between. Germline lookup yields CDR1 GTSNPN and CDR2 SVGIG (reference sequence). The CDR3 is made up of 12 amino acids. The CDR3 is CACPGGYNEQFF. As DNA, the CDR3 is TGTGCCTGCCCTGGGGGGTACAATGAGCAGTTCTTC.

The rearrangement joins TRBV7-8 to TRBJ2-7; 7 bases line up with TRBD2. Looked up from germline, CDR1 is SGHVS and CDR2 is FQNEAQ. The V gene end was trimmed by 0 bases and the J gene end by 6 bases; junction bases not matched to a gene: 14. The CDR3 is 17 residues long. The CDR3 loop is CASSLALTSRGTSEQYF. In DNA form, the CDR3 reads TGTGCCAGCAGCTTAGCTTTGACTAGCCGAGGGACCTCCGAGCAGTACTTC.

The CDR3 protein is CASSGDGGLGTGELFF. Written as DNA, the CDR3 is TGCGCCAGCAGCGGGGACGGCGGATTGGGCACCGGGGAGCTGTTTTTT. The V gene is TRBV5-1, the J gene TRBJ2-2; possibly TRBD1 or TRBD2 for D (5 bases each). Germline V gene data show CDR1 as SGHRS and CDR2 as YFSETQ. This CDR3 has 16 amino acids. Trimming shortened V by 4 bases and J by 4 bases, and 17 bases separated the two germline ends.